The 2 T cell receptor beta chains in this list originate from one sample, sequenced in a study of OX40 agonist ivuxolimab in advanced cancers. The protocol was immunoSEQ multiplex PCR, while the TCRdb copy is restricted to in-frame clones and leaves out a portion. Of 35,000 to 40,000 clones in the sample, 70% to 80% were seen once. The source was CD4+ or CD8+ T cells sorted from blood, collected in a trial of the OX40 agonist ivuxolimab. All receptors derive from an adult with an advanced solid tumor such as melanoma, head and neck, liver or kidney cancer.

Judged by abundance, this clone is medium-sized. CDR3 DNA sequence: TGTGCCTGGAGGGGAGAGCCTCACGAGACCCAGTACTTC. Translated, it gives CAWRGEPHETQYF. The rearrangement joins TRBV30 to TRBJ2-5, with a tentative D call TRBD2 (5 bases). The ends were cut back, 3 bases at V and 5 bases at J, with 13 bases in the middle. Germline CDR1 reads GTSNPN; CDR2 reads SVGIG (reference sequence). The CDR3 loop spans 13 amino acids. Full variable domain (outside the CDR3, taken from reference TRBV30 and TRBJ2-5): SQTIHQWPATLVQPVGSPLSLECTVEGTSNPNLYWYRQAAGRGLQLLFYSVGIGQISSEVPQNLSASRPQDRQFILSSKKLLLSDSGFYLCAWRGEPHETQYFGPGTRLLVL.

In DNA, the CDR3 is TGCGCCAGCAGCTTGGATTGGGGCGAGCAGTACTTC. Its protein product is CASSLDWGEQYF. This chain uses TRBV5-1 with TRBJ2-7; D gene unclear. Germline values: CDR1 SGHRS, CDR2 YFSETQ. Trimming removed 0 bases at V and 6 bases at J, with 7 bases between. The CDR3 consists of 12 residues. The whole variable domain, remainder taken from reference TRBV5-1 and TRBJ2-7, is KAGVTQTPRYLIKTRGQQVTLSCSPISGHRSVSWYQQTPGQGLQFLFEYFSETQRNKGNFPGRFSGRQFSNSRSEMNVSTLELGDSALYLCASSLDWGEQYFGPGTRLTVT.